The 21 T cell receptor beta chains in this list originate from one sample, sequenced in a study of T cell repertoires in cytomegalovirus infection. Which antigens these TCRs recognize remains unknown. TCRdb itself ran the reads through MiXCR, one entry per CDR3 protein. The sample consists of about a million distinct CDR3 sequences, around 32% of them appearing once. This sample comprised cultured CD8+ T cells from PBMCs, obtained from culture after CMV antigen stimulation. These receptors all come from a human donor in good health (CMV status not recorded). Some clones in this sample may be carry-over from other donors' samples.

This clonotype was recorded a few times. The V gene is TRBV6-5, the J gene TRBJ1-1; possible D gene TRBD1, 5 bases. The germline gives CDR1 MNHEY, CDR2 SVGAGI. Trimming took off 5 bases at V and 10 bases at J, with 20 bases between the two ends. The CDR3 has 14 residues. The CDR3 nucleotides read TGTGCCAGCAGTCCGACCGCGACAGAAAGGGGAGCTTTCTTT. Amino acids: CASSPTATERGAFF.

The chain couples TRBV19 to TRBJ1-3; perhaps TRBD1 as D (5 bases). The CDR3 consists of 13 residues. V dropped 8 bases and J dropped 3 bases, with 11 bases sitting between them. Germline-derived CDR1 and CDR2 are LNHDA and SQIVND (reference sequence). The CDR3 loop reads CASATGVGNTIYF. CDR3 sequence (DNA): TGTGCCAGTGCAACGGGGGTTGGAAACACCATATATTTT. Full variable domain (outside the CDR3, taken from reference TRBV19 and TRBJ1-3): DGGITQSPKYLFRKEGQNVTLSCEQNLNHDAMYWYRQDPGQGLRLIYYSQIVNDFQKGDIAEGYSVSREKKESFPLTVTSAQKNPTAFYLCASATGVGNTIYFGEGSWLTVV.

This clonotype showed up just a few times. DNA for the CDR3: TGTGCCAGCAGCTTAGCCTCAAAGACTAGCGGGTCTTACAATGAGCAGTTCTTC. It is translated as CASSLASKTSGSYNEQFF. The rearrangement uses TRBV7-8 and TRBJ2-1, with 10 bases that match TRBD2. V shed 0 bases, J shed 4 bases, and the junction held 9 bases outside the gene matches. CDR1 SGHVS and CDR2 FQNEAQ come from the germline V gene. The CDR3 runs to 18 residues. The complete variable domain, with remaining parts taken from reference TRBV7-8 and TRBJ2-1, reads GAGVSQSPRYKVAKRGQDVALRCDPISGHVSLFWYQQALGQGPEFLTYFQNEAQLDKSGLPSDRFFAERPEGSVSTLKIQRTQQEDSAVYLCASSLASKTSGSYNEQFFGPGTRLTVL.

The gene calls are TRBV6-2 or TRBV6-3 and TRBJ2-7; no clear D. The V and J ends lost 2 bases and 4 bases respectively, with 6 bases between them. The CDR3 is 12 amino acids. Germline lookup yields CDR1 MNHEY and CDR2 SVGEGT. CDR3 DNA: TGTGCCAGCAGTTACGCTTCTTACGAGCAGTACGTC. Encoded protein: CASSYASYEQYV.

The chain uses TRBV10-3 and TRBJ2-5, with D possibly matching TRBD2 (7 bases). V lost 10 bases to trimming and J lost 2 bases, with 20 bases between them. This CDR3 comprises 15 residues. Germline V CDR1 and CDR2: ENHRY, SYGVKD. CDR3 sequence: CATKGGAGTQETQYF. The CDR3 DNA follows: TGTGCCACCAAAGGGGGAGCGGGGACACAAGAGACCCAGTACTTC.

The rearrangement links TRBV7-9 to TRBJ1-2; no clear D gene. CDR3 length equals 14 residues. The germline gives CDR1 SEHNR, CDR2 FQNEAQ (reference sequence). V lost 5 bases, J lost 1 base, and 11 bases lay in between. In DNA, the CDR3 is TGTGCCAGCAGCACCCCCTCGGTTAACTATGGCTACACCTTC. This codes for CASSTPSVNYGYTF.

This clonotype has just a few counts. The rearrangement joins TRBV4-1 to TRBJ1-2; D remains unclear. Trimming shortened V by 0 bases and J by 0 bases, and 8 bases separated the two germline ends. This CDR3 spans 15 amino acids. Germline assignment: CDR1 MGHRA and CDR2 YSYEKL. The CDR3 nucleotides read TGCGCCAGCAGCCAAGATCCAGCCGCTAACTATGGCTACACCTTC. It specifies CASSQDPAANYGYTF.

The table lists this clonotype with a count of one. The CDR3 does not close with the conserved phenylalanine or tryptophan, likely indicating a read error. The DNA is omitted, as the CDR3 cannot be located on it reliably, and the CDR3 follows TCRdb's listing. The chain recombines TRBV10-3 with TRBJ2-1; TRBD1 is taken as the D call from the table, unchecked against the DNA. The CDR3 region is 18 residues in length, termini included. Germline values: CDR1 ENHRY, CDR2 SYGVKD. The chain's CDR3 is CAITGWDKAHRTKSASGG.

The chain couples TRBV11-3 to TRBJ2-2, with 7 bases matching TRBD1. After removal of 9 bases from V and 7 bases from J, the junction contained 8 bases not matched to a gene. This CDR3 spans 13 amino acids. Germline CDR1 and CDR2: SGHNT and YENEEA. The CDR3: CASSDRFLGELFF. In nucleotides, the CDR3 is TGTGCCAGTTCGGACAGGTTCCTCGGGGAGCTGTTTTTT.

This clonotype appeared a few times. The V call is TRBV7-6, the J call TRBJ1-2; D unresolved. Per the germline V gene, CDR1 is SGHVS and CDR2 is FNYEAQ. The CDR3 runs 13 residues. The germline V and J ends were trimmed by 5 bases and 5 bases, with 12 bases remaining between them. The CDR3 nucleotides read TGTGCCAGCAGCCCGAACGTGGGGTATGGCTACACCTTC. It encodes CASSPNVGYGYTF.

The CDR3 spells CASSLVSDRGEAFF. DNA of the CDR3: TGTGCCAGCAGCTTAGTGAGTGACCGCGGTGAAGCTTTCTTT. The gene calls are TRBV7-9 and TRBJ1-1; D uncertain. With 1 base removed from V and 7 bases from J, the gap between germline ends came to 13 bases. The CDR3 has 14 amino acids. Germline V gene lookup returns CDR1 SEHNR and CDR2 FQNEAQ (reference sequence).

On this clonotype itself: No conserved phenylalanine or tryptophan is present at the end of the CDR3, so a read error is the likely explanation. It is unclear where the CDR3 begins or ends on the DNA, so no DNA is shown, and the CDR3 is as TCRdb lists it. The genes are TRBV2 and TRBJ2-7; TRBD1, the D gene given by the table, was not confirmed from the DNA. Germline-derived CDR1 and CDR2 are SNHLY and FYNNEI. 12 amino acids form the CDR3, both terminal residues included. Here the CDR3 reads CASTQVRDGASL.

The genes are TRBV7-9 and TRBJ2-1; TRBD1 is a possible D gene (6 bases). Per the germline V gene, CDR1 is SEHNR and CDR2 is FQNEAQ (reference sequence). With 11 bases removed from V and 1 base from J, the gap between germline ends came to 15 bases. The CDR3 is 14 residues long. This CDR3 is CAGNPRGSYNEQFF. The CDR3 nucleotides are TGTGCCGGGAATCCGAGGGGGTCCTACAATGAGCAGTTCTTC.

This clonotype appeared a few times. The chain has TRBV4-1 and TRBJ1-1; D may be TRBD1 (6 bases). There are 16 residues in the CDR3. V was shortened by 0 bases and J by 0 bases, with 11 bases between the two germline ends. Germline V gene lookup returns CDR1 MGHRA and CDR2 YSYEKL. CDR3 protein: CASSQDLAGVNTEAFF. The DNA for the CDR3 is TGCGCCAGCAGCCAAGATCTCGCAGGGGTGAACACTGAAGCTTTCTTT.

This clonotype came up many times. This chain uses TRBV6-2 or TRBV6-3 with TRBJ2-1; possibly TRBD1 for D (6 bases). V was shortened by 7 bases and J by 4 bases, with 20 bases between the two germline ends. Germline V gene data show CDR1 as MNHEY and CDR2 as SVGEGT. This CDR3 has 16 residues. CDR3 region: CASIRGVGAYYNEQFF. CDR3 nucleotides: TGTGCCAGCATCCGAGGCGTGGGGGCTTATTACAATGAGCAGTTCTTC.

This clonotype was recorded a few times. This chain connects TRBV7-6 to TRBJ2-7, with D possibly being TRBD2 (5 bases). CDR3 size: 15 residues. CDR1 and CDR2 from the germline V gene are SGHVS and FNYEAQ. V lost 1 base, J lost 7 bases, and 17 bases lay in between. The CDR3 spells CASSLGKEGPGEQYF. Written as DNA, the CDR3 is TGTGCCAGCAGCTTAGGAAAAGAGGGTCCGGGTGAGCAGTACTTC.

Worth noting for this clonotype: This may arise from a read error, as a much more abundant clone is one base away. CDR3 nucleotide sequence: TGTGCCAGCAGTGGCCTGACGACACTTCAAGAGATCCAGTACTTC. Translating it yields CASSGLTTLQEIQYF. The rearrangement links TRBV6-1 to TRBJ2-5; unclear D gene. Germline CDR1 and CDR2: MNHNS and SASEGT. The CDR3 contains 15 residues.

In this sample, this clonotype turned up many times. The CDR3 nucleotides are TGTGCCAGCAGCCCTAGACGGGGTCAAGAGACCCAGTACTTC. Amino acid sequence: CASSPRRGQETQYF. The chain joins TRBV7-6 to TRBJ2-5; maybe TRBD2 (5 bases). V lost 5 bases and J 2 bases, leaving 12 bases between the germline ends. In germline, CDR1 is SGHVS, CDR2 FNYEAQ. The CDR3 runs 14 residues.

The V call is TRBV7-9, the J call TRBJ2-5; 10 bases agree with TRBD2. Germline values: CDR1 SEHNR, CDR2 FQNEAQ (reference sequence). The CDR3 is 15 amino acids. Trimming cost V 5 bases and J 5 bases; bases outside gene matches: 8. The CDR3, as DNA: TGTGCCAGCAGCCGGAAACTAGCGGGGCGTGAGACCCAGTACTTC. Its protein product is CASSRKLAGRETQYF.

This clonotype was seen repeatedly, ten times or more. The chain carries TRBV7-6 and TRBJ1-1; no clear D. Germline CDR1 and CDR2: SGHVS and FNYEAQ. V lost 5 bases, J lost 3 bases, and 16 bases lay in between. The CDR3 is 15 amino acids. The CDR3 sequence is CASSPKAIGYTEAFF. In nucleotides, the CDR3 is TGTGCCAGCAGCCCGAAAGCGATCGGGTACACTGAAGCTTTCTTT.

In this sample, this clonotype turned up a few times. The chain links TRBV7-6 to TRBJ1-2; TRBD1 agrees at 9 bases. Trimming cost V 1 base and J 6 bases; bases outside gene matches: 6. The length of the CDR3 is 15 residues. CDR1 is SGHVS, CDR2 FNYEAQ, per germline. CDR3 bases: TGTGCCAGCAGCTTAGAGCGGACAGGGGACGATGGCTACACCTTC. It yields the protein CASSLERTGDDGYTF.